The entry that follows covers one T cell receptor (beta chain) sequence. Its antigen is as yet unknown. This record belongs to a study of cytomegalovirus exposure and HLA in healthy donors. Regarding the study as a whole: Most TCR sequences showed up rarely, but some public TCRs showed up in many donors. There were several of the most significant clusters that appeared linked to common viral pathogens in a later analysis. Analysis performed later found 15,000 or so TCR beta sequences associated with HLA alleles at 0.05 false discovery rate.

It was with 60 Vbeta and 13 Jbeta primers that the PCR ran. Per the original methods: As a later analysis found, there were 80 million or so unique TCR beta chains, of which 8.5 million to 14 million were shared. This table comes from immunoSEQ multiplex PCR, and its TCRdb copy is limited to in-frame clones, with some not included. For V, J and clone size, that table is used; D and trimming come from the DNA. The sample consists of around 150,000 clones, 75% to 90% of them appearing once. The junction had 21 bases not matched to a gene; V was cut back by 5 bases and J by 11 bases. Germline V gene lookup returns CDR1 SEHNR and CDR2 FQNEAQ (reference sequence). The CDR3 totals 17 residues.

The TCR comes from a male donor in good health and CMV-seropositive. The sample comprised PBMCs. The chain carries TRBV7-9 and TRBJ2-5, with 9 bases lining up with TRBD2. CDR3 sequence: CASSHSAGREGRWEQYF. DNA for the CDR3: TGTGCCAGCAGCCATTCAGCCGGGCGGGAGGGCCGGTGGGAGCAGTACTTC.